This TCR beta chain emerged from a study of blood T cell repertoires in COVID-19. Study context: Donors in the United States, Italy and Spain gave samples during acute or convalescent COVID-19. Sources were T cells, B-cell-depleted T cells, or PBMCs; the material itself was cDNA or gDNA.

Authors' analysis steps: Estimation of nucleated cell counts was performed using reference gene primer amplification. Generated by immunoSEQ multiplex PCR, the TCRdb table keeps only in-frame clones and is missing some. The V and J calls and clone size were taken over from that table, and D and trimming were inferred from the DNA. The sample carries 200,000 to 250,000 clones, roughly 84% recorded once. The CDR3 has 16 residues. The V gene's germline CDR1 is SGHTA and CDR2 FQGNSA. Trimming removed 5 bases from V and 2 bases from J; junction bases left unmatched: 8. The chain links TRBV7-2 to TRBJ2-3, with 9 bases that match TRBD2. Sequencing input: peripheral blood. This sequence was found in a middle-aged woman with active or convalescent COVID-19. The CDR3 here is CASSPAGGSLTDTQYF. The DNA for the CDR3 is TGTGCCAGCAGCCCAGCGGGGGGTTCCCTCACAGATACGCAGTATTTT.